This T cell receptor beta chain was captured by sequencing in a study of regulatory T cells in long-lasting Graves disease. Study-level points and caveats: TRBV28 was favored in persistent disease, as were TRBJ1-2 and TRBJ2-5.

The V end was cut by 5 bases, the J end by 6 bases, with 17 bases between. CDR3 length equals 14 residues. Looked up from germline, CDR1 is SGHRS and CDR2 is YFSETQ. Both iRepertoire HTBI primers and Arm-PCR of CDR3 regions were used to build the TCR beta libraries. Each CDR3 protein gets one entry after TCRdb re-called the multiplex PCR reads with MiXCR. The table lists hundreds of thousands of distinct CDR3 sequences, roughly 16% of them singletons. This clonotype was seen more than once but under ten times. Its antigen is not identified. Time point described: newly diagnosed GD, antithyroid drugs for less than 3 months. PBMC RNA was the source of the TCR library. This same sample was also taken into another study, of T cells in Graves' hyperthyroidism and ophthalmopathy. That publication notes: For the diagnoses, clinical symptoms, serum thyroxine and TRAb, thyroid ultrasound and orbital computed tomography were used. Initially, a first-round RT-PCR of the TCR CDR3 employed the HTBI primer set.

Sequencing was performed on peripheral blood mononuclear cells (PBMCs), taken at new diagnosis, from a patient treated with antithyroid drugs. The chain joins TRBV5-1 to TRBJ1-1, with a weak D call TRBD1 (6 bases). This sequence was found in a woman aged 35-65 years with Graves disease. This CDR3 reads CASRPRGGIPEAFF. In DNA form, the CDR3 reads TGCGCCAGCAGACCAAGGGGGGGGATCCCTGAAGCTTTCTTT.